The rows below give T cell receptor beta chains drawn from one sample of a study of fetal regulatory T cell absence and autoimmunity. Sequenced by immunoSEQ multiplex PCR; TCRdb stores in-frame clones only, minus some. The repertoire holds about 46,000 clones, with roughly 80% as singletons. What was sequenced was cord blood. These receptors were obtained from a newborn boy with IPEX syndrome. Each CDR3 is given with its conserved first and last residue. The order of the fields is V gene, clone size, D gene, J gene, CDR3 DNA, CDR3 protein. D genes are given only for firm matches. Only part of the rows carry a size: once, few, many, or a class if the clone is expanded.

>TRBV18|.|TRBD1|TRBJ2-3
TGTGCCAGCTCACCTGGACAGGGGCCCACAGATACGCAGTATTTT
CASSPGQGPTDTQYF
>TRBV9|.|.|TRBJ2-3
TGTGCCAGCAGCGTAGAGGTGGAGTCTAGCACAGATACGCAGTATTTT
CASSVEVESSTDTQYF
>TRBV9|.|.|TRBJ1-1
TGTGCCAGCAGTGGGCAGGGAATGAACACTGAAGCTTTCTTT
CASSGQGMNTEAFF
>TRBV5-1|once|.|TRBJ1-1
TGCGCCAGCAGCCATTGGTCAGGAGGACTGAAGGCTTTCTTT
CASSHWSGGLKAFF
>TRBV27|.|TRBD2|TRBJ2-1
TGTGCCAGCAGTTTATGGCGGGGGACCTACAATGAGCAGTTCTTC
CASSLWRGTYNEQFF
>TRBV6-1|.|TRBD1|TRBJ2-7
TGTGCCAGCAGTACGGCCGGGACAGGATCCTACGAGCAGTACTTC
CASSTAGTGSYEQYF
>TRBV6-5|.|TRBD1|TRBJ1-2
TGTGCCAGCAGGACAGGGGGCGGCTACACCTTC
CASRTGGGYTF
>TRBV15|.|TRBD2|TRBJ2-3
TGTGCCACCAGCAGGCTTCGGACTAGCGGCTCAACAGATACGCAGTATTTT
CATSRLRTSGSTDTQYF
>TRBV2|.|TRBD1|TRBJ2-5
TGTGCCAGCAGTGGAAGTGGGGACAGTTCCCAAGAGACCCAGTACTTC
CASSGSGDSSQETQYF
>TRBV11-2|.|TRBD2|TRBJ2-5
TGTGCCAGCAGCTCACTGTCGGTGGCGGGGGGGTACCAAGAGACCCAGTACTTC
CASSSLSVAGGYQETQYF
>TRBV11-2|.|TRBD1|TRBJ2-3
TGTGCCAGCAGCTTAAGGACAGGGGGCACAGATACGCAGTATTTT
CASSLRTGGTDTQYF
>TRBV12-2|.|.|TRBJ2-3
TGTGCAAGTCGCGAAAACACAGATACGCAGTATTTT
CASRENTDTQYF
>TRBV29-1|.|TRBD2|TRBJ2-2
TGCAGCGTTGGCGGGAGGGAAACCGGGGAGCTGTTTTTT
CSVGGRETGELFF
>TRBV6-1|.|.|TRBJ1-6
TGTGCCAGCAGTTGTAGCCCCCACTTT
CASSCSPHF
>TRBV30|once|.|TRBJ2-3
TGTGCCTGGAGTGTTCTGGCGATCCGCACAGATACGCAGTATTTT
CAWSVLAIRTDTQYF
>TRBV27|.|.|TRBJ2-1
TGTGCCAGCAGTTTATACTCCTACAATGAGCAGTTCTTC
CASSLYSYNEQFF
>TRBV6-4|once|TRBD1|TRBJ1-2
TGTGCCAGCAGTGACTTGAGACAGGGCCCTAACTATGGCTACACCTTC
CASSDLRQGPNYGYTF
>TRBV2|.|.|TRBJ1-1
TGTGCCAGCAGTGATCGGGGGATAGGGACTGAAGCTTTCTTT
CASSDRGIGTEAFF
>TRBV6-1|.|.|TRBJ1-1
TGTGCCAGCAGTGAATACATGAACACTGAAGCTTTCTTT
CASSEYMNTEAFF
>TRBV30|.|.|TRBJ1-1
TGTGCCGGACAGCGGGGGGGAATGAACACTGAAGCTTTCTTT
CAGQRGGMNTEAFF
>TRBV2|.|.|TRBJ2-7
TGTGCCAGCAGTGATAGCGAGGCCTACTCCTACGAGCAGTACTTC
CASSDSEAYSYEQYF
>TRBV6-5|.|.|TRBJ1-5
TGTGCCAGCAGTTACTCGGGCGGGGCATCGCCCCAGCATTTT
CASSYSGGASPQHF
>TRBV6-5|.|TRBD1|TRBJ1-5
TGTGCCAGCAGGGGACAGGGGGATAATCAGCCCCAGCATTTT
CASRGQGDNQPQHF
>TRBV27|.|.|TRBJ1-4
TGTGCCAGCAGTTTTGGCGAAAAACTGTTTTTT
CASSFGEKLFF
>TRBV30|.|TRBD1|TRBJ2-5
TGTGCCTGGGAGACTTCCGGGACAGGGAGGCAAGAGACCCAGTACTTC
CAWETSGTGRQETQYF
>TRBV27|once|.|TRBJ2-1
TGTGCCAGCAGTTTCGGGGGGACAGGGCAGTTCTTC
CASSFGGTGQFF
>TRBV19|.|.|TRBJ2-2
TGTGCCAGTACCACTGGGCGGCCCGGGGAGCTGTTTTTT
CASTTGRPGELFF
>TRBV23-1|.|.|TRBJ2-5
TGCGCCAGCAGTCAATCCCGCAAACAAGAGACCCAGTACTTC
CASSQSRKQETQYF
>TRBV9|.|TRBD2|TRBJ2-1
TGTGCCAGCAGCTTTAGCGGGGGGGCCTACAATGAGCAGTTCTTC
CASSFSGGAYNEQFF
>TRBV6-5|.|TRBD2|TRBJ2-2
TGTGCCAGCAGTTTAGCGGGAGGGCCGGGGGAGCTGTTTTTT
CASSLAGGPGELFF
>TRBV6-5|few|.|TRBJ1-6
TGTGCCAGCAGTTACGGTCATAATTCACCCCTCCACTTT
CASSYGHNSPLHF
>TRBV6-5|.|TRBD1|TRBJ1-2
TGTGCCAGCAGTTACTCTGGGACAGCCTATGGCTACACCTTC
CASSYSGTAYGYTF
>TRBV5-6|.|TRBD1|TRBJ1-1
TGTGCCAGCAGCCTCCGTCCAACAGGGGCCAAGAGCACTGAAGCTTTCTTT
CASSLRPTGAKSTEAFF
>TRBV7-2|.|.|TRBJ2-3
TGTGCCAGCAGCTTAAGGATTACAGATACGCAGTATTTT
CASSLRITDTQYF
>TRBV25-1|.|.|TRBJ2-5
TGTGCCAGCAGTGAATACGGGACTGTCAGCGAGACCCAGTACTTC
CASSEYGTVSETQYF
>TRBV5-1|.|.|TRBJ1-2
TGCGCCAGCAGCTTGGGACACTATGGCTACACCTTC
CASSLGHYGYTF
>TRBV6-5|.|.|TRBJ2-1
TGTGCCAGCAGTTTAGGGCCCAATGAGCAGTTCTTC
CASSLGPNEQFF
>TRBV29-1|.|.|TRBJ2-3
TGCAGCGTTGGGAGAGTTACTAGCACAGATACGCAGTATTTT
CSVGRVTSTDTQYF
>TRBV27|.|.|TRBJ2-7
TGTGCCAGCAGTTTTTCGTCAGAGACCTACGAGCAGTACTTC
CASSFSSETYEQYF
>TRBV5-1|few|.|TRBJ2-7
TGCGCCAGCAGCTTGGCCCAGGGTAGCGAGCAGTACTTC
CASSLAQGSEQYF
>TRBV6-5|.|TRBD2|TRBJ2-1
TGTGCCAGCAGCGGGGGGGTAGAAAACAATGAGCAGTTCTTC
CASSGGVENNEQFF
>TRBV4-1|.|TRBD1|TRBJ1-5
TGCGCCAGCAGCCAAGATACAGGGGGTAGCAATCAGCCCCAGCATTTT
CASSQDTGGSNQPQHF
>TRBV6-6|.|.|TRBJ2-2
TGTGCCAGCAGTTATTATCGGGGAGCTGTTTTT
CASSYYRGAVF
>TRBV10-3|.|.|TRBJ2-7
TGTGCCATCAGTGCGGGACTTCCTACCCGCTACGAGCAGTACTTC
CAISAGLPTRYEQYF
>TRBV6-5|.|TRBD1|TRBJ2-1
TGTGCCACCGGGACAGGGGGCGCTTACAATGAGCAGTTCTTC
CATGTGGAYNEQFF
>TRBV10-3|.|TRBD2|TRBJ2-5
TGTGCCATCAGTGAGCTCCACCGGGACAGGGTAGGGACTAGCGGGGGACAAGAGACCCAGTACTTC
CAISELHRDRVGTSGGQETQYF
>TRBV1|.|.|TRBJ1-2
TGCACCAGCAGCCAGGCCGGGACAGGGGAAGGCTACACCTTC
CTSSQAGTGEGYTF
>TRBV19|.|.|TRBJ1-4
TGTGCCAGTAGTATAACCGGGACAAGGCCCCGGGCTAATGAAAAACTGTTTTTT
CASSITGTRPRANEKLFF
>TRBV11-3|.|TRBD1|TRBJ2-5
TGTGCCAGCAGCTTATGGACAGGTCAAGAGACCCAGTACTTC
CASSLWTGQETQYF
>TRBV23-1|.|TRBD1|TRBJ1-1
TGCGCCAGCAGCCCGGAGAGCAGGGGGGCTTTCTTT
CASSPESRGAFF
>TRBV7-6|.|TRBD2|TRBJ2-7
TGTGCCAGCAGCTCCTTAAGCGGGGGCTATTGGCTAAACTTC
CASSSLSGGYWLNF
>TRBV5-1|.|TRBD1|TRBJ1-4
TGCGCCAGCAGCTTGGGACAGGGGAATGAAAAACTGTTTTTT
CASSLGQGNEKLFF
>TRBV23-1|.|.|TRBJ2-1
TGCGCCAGCAGCGGGGATGAGCAGTTCTTC
CASSGDEQFF
>TRBV9|.|.|TRBJ2-1
TGTGCCAGCAGCGTAGCTGGGCGGGTCGACTACAATGAGCAGTTCTTC
CASSVAGRVDYNEQFF
>TRBV10-3|.|TRBD1|TRBJ2-1
TGTGCCATCACTCCAGGACAGGGTGGCAGGGACAATGAGCAGTTCTTC
CAITPGQGGRDNEQFF
>TRBV11-3|.|.|TRBJ2-3
TGTGCCAGCAGCCTCCCGGGGCTCTCAGATACGCAGTATTTT
CASSLPGLSDTQYF
>TRBV5-1|.|.|TRBJ2-7
TGCGCCAGCAGCCTGGCGGGGCCGTCGAGCTCCTACGAGCAGTACTTC
CASSLAGPSSSYEQYF
>TRBV2|.|.|TRBJ2-1
TGTGCCAGCCGCCGCGGGGGCGAGGAGCAGTTCTTC
CASRRGGEEQFF
>TRBV11-3|.|TRBD2|TRBJ2-1
TGTGCCAGCAGCTTCGAACTAGCGGGGGGCCCCTCCTACAATGAGCAGTTCTTC
CASSFELAGGPSYNEQFF